Shown below are 22 T cell receptor beta chains from a single sample sequenced in a study of regulatory T cells in long-lasting Graves disease. Investigators prepared the TCR beta libraries by applying iRepertoire HTBI primers and Arm-PCR of CDR3 regions. TCRdb reanalysed the multiplex PCR reads using MiXCR and keeps one entry per CDR3 protein. The sample carries about 400,000 distinct CDR3 sequences, roughly 20% recorded once. Indicated time point: persistent/refractory GD, antithyroid drugs over 5 years with positive TRAb. From PBMCs, RNA was extracted and then used to make the TCR library. Sequenced material: peripheral blood mononuclear cells (PBMCs), taken when the disease was refractory, from a patient treated with antithyroid drugs. The receptors derive from a female donor with Graves disease.

This clonotype was seen at least ten times. The genes are TRBV10-3 and TRBJ2-5, with 10 bases lining up with TRBD1. Germline CDR1 reads ENHRY; CDR2 reads SYGVKD. J gave up 7 bases and V 10 bases, and 12 bases lay outside the gene matches. The CDR3 covers 14 residues. The CDR3 region is CATGTGETTGTQYF. The CDR3 DNA reads TGTGCCACCGGGACAGGGGAGACCACGGGGACCCAGTACTTC.

For this clonotype: This sequence may be a read error, since a much larger clone differs from it by one base. The chain has TRBV20-1 and TRBJ1-1, with D unclear. Per the germline V gene, CDR1 is DFQATT and CDR2 is SNEGSKA (reference sequence). CDR3 size: 14 residues. Deletions cut 5 bases from V and 3 bases from J, with 16 bases between. For the CDR3, the DNA is TGCAGTGCTCCCGCGCCCGGGGTAGACACTGAAGCTTTCTTT. Protein sequence: CSAPAPGVDTEAFF.

The sample holds a few counts of this clonotype. This chain links TRBV19 with TRBJ1-5; tentatively, D is TRBD1 (5 bases). This CDR3 spans 17 amino acids. The germline V gene encodes CDR1 LNHDA and CDR2 SQIVND (reference sequence). Trimming took 7 bases from V and 5 from J, leaving 24 bases between them. CDR3 region: CASIGAGRSSLDQPQHF. The CDR3 nucleotides are TGTGCCAGTATTGGGGCCGGCAGAAGCTCGTTAGATCAGCCCCAGCATTTT.

This clonotype was seen a few times. V usage is TRBV5-5 and J usage is TRBJ1-5; no clear D gene. CDR3 size: 13 residues. Trimming shortened V by 2 bases and J by 4 bases, and 7 bases separated the two germline ends. The V gene's germline CDR1 is SGHKS and CDR2 YYEKEE (reference sequence). CDR3 in amino acids: CASSFGLNQPQHF. The CDR3 region has the DNA TGTGCCAGCAGCTTTGGGTTGAATCAGCCCCAGCATTTT.

The chain carries TRBV7-3 and TRBJ2-2, with a tentative D call TRBD2 (5 bases). The CDR3 is 16 residues long. Germline lookup yields CDR1 SGHTA and CDR2 FQGTGA. Between the trimmed V and J ends, which lost 3 bases and 0 bases, there was a span of 11 bases. The CDR3 nucleotides read TGTGCCAGCAGCTTCTCCCCCGGGGCGAACACCGGGGAGCTGTTTTTT. This translates into CASSFSPGANTGELFF.

Comments on this clonotype: Given a much more abundant clone one base away, this may be a read error. The chain uses TRBV7-2 and TRBJ2-5; TRBD2 matches at 12 bases. This CDR3 has 16 amino acids. CDR1 is SGHTA and CDR2 is FQGNSA in the germline V gene. Trimming cost V 5 bases and J 4 bases; bases outside gene matches: 8. In nucleotides, the CDR3 is TGTGCCAGCAGCCTGCAGACTAGCGGGAGTAGAGAGACCCAGTACTTC. Translated: CASSLQTSGSRETQYF.

This clonotype was counted ten times or more. The chain joins TRBV11-2 to TRBJ2-7, with 12 bases fitting TRBD2. Per germline, CDR1 SGHAT and CDR2 FQNNGV. With 6 bases clipped from V and 3 bases from J, the junction kept 6 bases outside the gene matches. CDR3 length equals 15 residues. CDR3 sequence reads: CASSEASGRVYEQYF. The CDR3, as DNA: TGTGCCAGCAGTGAGGCTAGCGGGAGGGTCTACGAGCAGTACTTC.

This clonotype was detected many times. The chain has TRBV30 and TRBJ2-7; 12 nucleotides match TRBD2. Per the germline V gene, CDR1 is GTSNPN and CDR2 is SVGIG (reference sequence). The CDR3 is 13 amino acids. The V segment lost 6 bases and the J segment 5 bases; nucleotides outside the gene matches: 5. The CDR3 loop is CACRTSGKNEQYF. The CDR3 DNA sequence: TGTGCCTGCAGGACTAGCGGGAAGAACGAGCAGTACTTC.

The chain couples TRBV30 to TRBJ1-2; D is possibly TRBD1 (5 bases). The germline gives CDR1 GTSNPN, CDR2 SVGIG (reference sequence). The V end was cut by 3 bases, the J end by 8 bases, with 19 bases between. This CDR3 has 14 residues. The CDR3 DNA follows: TGTGCCTGGAGGACCGGAGGGACTAGCATGGGCTACACCTTC. Translated: CAWRTGGTSMGYTF.

The table lists this clonotype with a few counts. The rearrangement uses TRBV19 and TRBJ1-5, with D uncertain. V dropped 5 bases and J dropped 5 bases, with 10 bases sitting between them. This CDR3 contains 13 residues. Per germline, CDR1 LNHDA and CDR2 SQIVND (reference sequence). DNA for the CDR3: TGTGCCAGTAGTCTCAGGCCTGATCAGCCCCAGCATTTT. Translation gives CASSLRPDQPQHF.

This chain connects TRBV2 to TRBJ2-3, with TRBD2 matching over 9 bases. This CDR3 region has 19 residues. Germline V gives CDR1 SNHLY, CDR2 FYNNEI. Trimming removed 5 bases from V and 2 bases from J; junction bases left unmatched: 17. CDR3 nucleotides: TGTGCCAGCAGTATCTACCACAGACTAGCGGATCTCCACACAGATACGCAGTATTTT. Translating gives CASSIYHRLADLHTDTQYF.

This clonotype was observed a handful of times. The chain carries TRBV2 and TRBJ2-2, with TRBD1 matching over 8 bases. J lost 8 bases, V lost 6 bases, and 8 bases had no gene match. The germline CDR1 and CDR2 sequences are SNHLY and FYNNEI. The CDR3 spans 14 residues. CDR3 DNA: TGTGCCAGCAGGAAGACAGGGGTCGGGGGGGAGCTGTTTTTT. This translates into CASRKTGVGGELFF.

V is TRBV6-1 and J is TRBJ2-7; the D is unclear. There are 11 residues in the CDR3. V lost 8 bases, J lost 3 bases, and 8 bases lay in between. Germline V lookup: CDR1 MNHNS, CDR2 SASEGT. The CDR3 loop reads CASGWVYEQYF. The CDR3 coding sequence is TGTGCCAGCGGCTGGGTCTACGAGCAGTACTTC.

V is TRBV15 and J is TRBJ1-2, with D unclear. The germline CDR1 and CDR2 sequences are LNHNV and YYDKDF (reference sequence). The CDR3 spans 13 residues. Trimming shortened V by 1 base and J by 7 bases, and 10 bases separated the two germline ends. CDR3 region: CATSRGPSFGYTF. For the CDR3, the DNA is TGTGCCACCAGCAGAGGACCCAGCTTTGGCTACACCTTC.

The genes are TRBV18 and TRBJ2-7; 8 bases align to TRBD2. CDR3 length equals 18 residues. Trimming cost V 3 bases and J 2 bases; bases outside gene matches: 15. Germline V gene lookup returns CDR1 KGHSH and CDR2 LQKENI. The CDR3 spells CASSPLPPGLGITYEQYF. In nucleotides, the CDR3 is TGTGCCAGCTCACCCCTACCCCCGGGACTAGGTATAACCTACGAGCAGTACTTC.

This clonotype was found once. The chain joins TRBV15 to TRBJ2-5, with 10 bases fitting TRBD2. This CDR3 has 19 residues. J gave up 0 bases and V 4 bases, and 14 bases lay outside the gene matches. Germline lookup yields CDR1 LNHNV and CDR2 YYDKDF (reference sequence). The CDR3 loop is CATSTPLRWLAGDQETQYF. Here the CDR3 DNA reads TGTGCCACCAGCACCCCACTTCGATGGCTAGCGGGAGACCAAGAGACCCAGTACTTC.

This clonotype was counted ten times or more. V is TRBV28 and J is TRBJ2-7, with D perhaps TRBD1 (6 bases). V dropped 2 bases and J dropped 2 bases, with 13 bases sitting between them. This CDR3 is 15 amino acids long. CDR1 is MDHEN and CDR2 is SYDVKM in the germline V gene. CDR3 bases: TGTGCCAGCAGTTTAGGGGACACCCGAACCTACGAGCAGTACTTC. Residues: CASSLGDTRTYEQYF.

The V and J genes are TRBV5-6 and TRBJ1-2; weak D call: TRBD1 (6 bases). The CDR3 loop spans 14 amino acids. CDR1 SGHDT and CDR2 YYEEEE come from the germline V gene. V was trimmed by 1 base and J by 8 bases, leaving 15 bases between them. CDR3 in DNA: TGTGCCAGCAGCTTGTTCACGGGGGCGGGAGGCTACACCTTC. Translated, it gives CASSLFTGAGGYTF.

There are many counts of this clonotype. The V call is TRBV2, the J call TRBJ1-5; TRBD1 aligns across 8 bases. The J segment lost 1 base and the V segment lost 6 bases, leaving 8 bases of the junction unmatched. CDR3 size: 16 residues. The germline gives CDR1 SNHLY, CDR2 FYNNEI. The CDR3 sequence is CASRERTGSSNQPQHF. CDR3 in DNA: TGTGCCAGCAGGGAGAGGACAGGGTCCAGCAATCAGCCCCAGCATTTT.

There are a few counts of this clonotype. The chain is built from TRBV3-1 and TRBJ2-5; 8 bases align to TRBD2. This CDR3 comprises 16 residues. V shed 4 bases and J 0 bases; nucleotides not matched to a gene: 7. From germline, CDR1 is LGHDT and CDR2 YNNKEL (reference sequence). The CDR3 reads CASSRRGGHHQETQYF. The CDR3, as DNA: TGTGCCAGCAGCCGACGGGGGGGCCACCACCAAGAGACCCAGTACTTC.

J is TRBJ1-4 and V is TRBV3-1; a weak D match, TRBD1 (5 bases). The CDR3 consists of 14 residues. Trimming took 4 bases from V and 2 from J, leaving 8 bases between them. The germline gives CDR1 LGHDT, CDR2 YNNKEL (reference sequence). The CDR3 here is CASSLGLTNEKLFF. The CDR3 bases are TGTGCCAGCAGCCTGGGGCTCACTAATGAAAAACTGTTTTTT.

The chain links TRBV27 to TRBJ1-4, with 9 positions matching TRBD1. J was trimmed by 8 bases and V by 10 bases; bases with no gene match: 14. The V gene's germline CDR1 is MNHEY and CDR2 SMNVEV (reference sequence). The CDR3 totals 15 residues. The CDR3, as DNA: TGTGCCAACAGAAGAAGTTGGGACAGGGTCGAAAAACTGTTTTTT. Protein: CANRRSWDRVEKLFF.